The 23 T cell receptor beta chains presented below share a single source sample, sequenced in a study of tumor and adjacent non-tumor tissue in lung cancer. RNA was extracted from bulk tissue without any cell sorting. This non-tumor lung sample came from over 3 cm beyond the tumor edge. TCRbeta libraries were built with three rounds of nested PCR, modified from ARM-PCR. A single record per CDR3 protein comes from TCRdb applying MiXCR to the multiplex PCR reads. There are some 80,000 distinct CDR3 sequences in the sample; around 76% occur only once, and around a fifth lies in the top ten. What was sequenced was distant non-tumor lung tissue. The source of these receptors is a woman between 45 and 65 years old with non-small cell lung cancer.

Remarks on this clonotype: One end of the junction varies from germline; a read error may be responsible. The chain uses TRBV4-1 and TRBJ2-1; D not resolved. The CDR3 extends over 15 amino acids. Germline CDR1 is MGHRA and CDR2 is YSYEKL. Written as DNA, the CDR3 is TGCACCAGCAGCCCCGACCGGGTGCGCTCCAATGAGCAGTTCTTC. Its protein product is CTSSPDRVRSNEQFF.

Worth noting for this clonotype: The junction differs from germline at one of its ends, possibly a read error. The genes are TRBV5-1 and TRBJ2-1; 14 positions match TRBD2. Germline V CDR1 and CDR2: SGHRS, YFSETQ. The CDR3 is 20 amino acids. In DNA, the CDR3 is TGCGCCAACAGCTCACCGACTAGCGGGAGGGCCTTGGGCTCCTACAATGAGCAGTGCTTC. It translates to CANSSPTSGRALGSYNEQCF.

The chain employs TRBV5-1 and TRBJ2-1, with TRBD2 matching 13 bases. This CDR3 contains 15 residues. Unmatched junction bases numbered 5, after V lost 4 bases and J lost 7 bases. Germline CDR1 reads SGHRS; CDR2 reads YFSETQ. The CDR3 reads CASSIGLAGVNEQFF. In nucleotides, the CDR3 is TGCGCCAGCAGCATCGGACTAGCGGGAGTAAATGAGCAGTTCTTC. Filled out from reference TRBV5-1 and TRBJ2-1, the complete variable domain reads KAGVTQTPRYLIKTRGQQVTLSCSPISGHRSVSWYQQTPGQGLQFLFEYFSETQRNKGNFPGRFSGRQFSNSRSEMNVSTLELGDSALYLCASSIGLAGVNEQFFGPGTRLTVL.

Points on this clonotype: An end of the junction does not agree with germline; a read error may underlie this. The rearrangement uses TRBV4-1 and TRBJ1-6; no definite D call. Germline CDR1 reads MGHRA; CDR2 reads YSYEKL. CDR3 length: 14 amino acids. CDR3 region: CASSQEPVALPLHF. Here the CDR3 DNA reads TGTGCCAGCAGCCAAGAACCAGTGGCTTTACCCCTCCACTTT.

A note on this clonotype: An end of the junction differs from the germline gene, which may be a read error. The chain employs TRBV29-1 and TRBJ2-7, with D maybe TRBD2 (5 bases). The CDR3 covers 11 residues. Germline V gene lookup returns CDR1 SQVTM and CDR2 ANQGSEA. CDR3 sequence: CSAITVDEQHF. The DNA of the CDR3 is TGTAGCGCAATTACAGTAGACGAGCAGCACTTC.

This clonotype occurred many times. The chain employs TRBV11-2 and TRBJ2-7; possible D gene TRBD1, 5 bases. The CDR3 spans 12 residues. V was shortened by 9 bases and J by 5 bases, with 14 bases between the two germline ends. Looked up from germline, CDR1 is SGHAT and CDR2 is FQNNGV. CDR3 sequence (DNA): TGTGCCAGTTCGGCAGGGTCCCACGAGCAGTACTTC. Protein sequence: CASSAGSHEQYF.

Details on this clonotype: A junction boundary mismatches the germline segment, possibly from a read error. V gene TRBV6-1 combines with J gene TRBJ1-5, with D unclear. Germline values: CDR1 MNHNS, CDR2 SASEGT. The CDR3 is 13 residues long. CDR3: CASSEDGGLPQHF. CDR3 nucleotide sequence: TGTGCTAGCAGTGAAGATGGCGGTCTGCCCCAACATTTT.

This clonotype was counted a single time. The CDR3 ends on some other residue instead of the conserved phenylalanine or tryptophan, so this is likely a read error. The CDR3 sequence is CNSGGNNEQFL. The CDR3 DNA reads TGCAACTCGGGCGGAAACAATGAGCAGTTCTTA. The rearrangement uses TRBV29-1 and TRBJ2-1; D is ambiguous. CDR3 length: 11 amino acids. Per germline, CDR1 SQVTM and CDR2 ANQGSEA.

This clonotype was counted many times. V gene TRBV6-5 combines with J gene TRBJ1-2; D perhaps matches TRBD1 (5 bases). Trimming took off 5 bases at V and 9 bases at J, with 16 bases between the two ends. The CDR3 covers 13 residues. Germline V CDR1 and CDR2: MNHEY, SVGAGI. This CDR3 reads CASSRDGGRSYTF. The CDR3 DNA is TGTGCCAGCAGTCGGGACGGAGGTAGGAGCTACACCTTC.

Regarding this clonotype: The junction and the germline gene differ at one end; a read error may be behind it. V usage is TRBV29-1 and J usage is TRBJ2-5, with D tentatively TRBD2 (5 bases). Germline V gene sequence: CDR1 SQVTM, CDR2 ANQGSEA. The CDR3 runs 12 residues. The CDR3 nucleotides read TGCAGCGTTCGAGGGATTGAAGAGACGCAGTGCTTC. Its translation is CSVRGIEETQCF. The full variable domain, its missing parts supplied by reference TRBV29-1 and TRBJ2-5, is SAVISQKPSRDICQRGTSLTIQCQVDSQVTMMFWYRQQPGQSLTLIATANQGSEATYESGFVIDKFPISRPNLTFSTLTVSNMSPEDSSIYLCSVRGIEETQCFGPGTRLLVL.

The J gene is TRBJ2-7, the V gene TRBV5-6; a weak D match, TRBD1 (7 bases). V lost 6 bases to trimming and J lost 10 bases, with 23 bases between them. The CDR3 contains 14 residues. CDR1 and CDR2 from the germline V gene are SGHDT and YYEEEE. Written as DNA, the CDR3 is TGTGCCAGCACCCCTCAGGGGGACTCCTACAAACAGTACTTC. This sequence encodes CASTPQGDSYKQYF.

This clonotype occurred a few times. This sequence joins TRBV18 and TRBJ2-3, with 8 bases identical to TRBD1. The germline gives CDR1 KGHSH, CDR2 LQKENI. The ends lost 4 bases at V and 6 bases at J; junction bases unmatched: 9. The length of the CDR3 is 15 residues. The CDR3 loop is CASSLSAGGVDTQYF. The CDR3 nucleotides read TGTGCCAGCTCACTATCGGCAGGGGGCGTGGATACGCAGTATTTT.

With regard to this clonotype: The junction departs from the called germline gene at one end, perhaps through a read error. The chain links TRBV29-1 to TRBJ1-4; D gene ambiguous. Germline loops: CDR1 SQVTM, CDR2 ANQGSEA. The CDR3 length is 12 residues. CDR3 coding DNA: TGCAGCGTTGAACATCGTAGGGAAAAGCTGTTTTTT. Translation gives CSVEHRREKLFF.

With respect to this clonotype: A much more abundant neighbour one base away suggests this may be a read error. The V and J genes are TRBV5-8 and TRBJ2-2, with 10 bases identical to TRBD1. Germline V gives CDR1 SGHTS, CDR2 YDEGEE. This CDR3 has 14 residues. After removal of 6 bases from V and 6 bases from J, the junction contained 5 bases not matched to a gene. CDR3 loop: CASKATGGPGELFF. The CDR3 bases are TGTGCCAGCAAAGCGACAGGGGGCCCCGGGGAGCTGTTTTTT.

This chain joins TRBV10-2 and TRBJ2-1, with D uncertain. Trimming removed 4 bases at V and 15 bases at J, with 19 bases between. Germline V lookup: CDR1 WSHSY, CDR2 SAAADI. The CDR3 runs 13 residues. CDR3 nucleotide sequence: TGCGCCAGCAGTGCTAGTACGGGCACTGAGTGGTTCTTC. Translation: CASSASTGTEWFF.

The sample holds a few counts of this clonotype. A much larger clone is a single base away; this may be a read error. V gene TRBV14 combines with J gene TRBJ2-1; 8 nucleotides match TRBD2. The CDR3 contains 18 residues. Germline V gives CDR1 SGHDN, CDR2 FVKESK. The CDR3: CASSQEGAGGLLYNELFF. As DNA, the CDR3 is TGTGCCAGCAGCCAAGAAGGGGCGGGAGGACTCCTCTACAATGAGCTGTTCTTC.

In the case of this clonotype: A junction end diverges from the germline sequence, so it may reflect a read error. The genes are TRBV11-2 and TRBJ2-5, with 7 positions matching TRBD2. Looked up from germline, CDR1 is SGHAT and CDR2 is FQNNGV. This CDR3 spans 13 amino acids. The CDR3 is CASSLEDSGRLCF. The CDR3 DNA sequence: TGTGCCAGCAGCTTAGAGGATAGCGGGCGATTGTGCTTC.

Points on this clonotype: The CDR3 does not end in the conserved phenylalanine or tryptophan, so this is likely a read error. The chain combines TRBV29-1 with TRBJ2-1; TRBD2 is a possible D gene (5 bases). Germline V gene lookup returns CDR1 SQVTM and CDR2 ANQGSEA. This CDR3 region has 12 residues. CDR3 amino acids: CSVVLIDGEQFL. CDR3 in DNA: TGTAGCGTTGTACTAATAGATGGTGAGCAGTTCTTA.

As regards this clonotype: A read error is likely, as this CDR3 ends without the conserved phenylalanine or tryptophan. The DNA is omitted, as the CDR3 cannot be located on it reliably, and the CDR3 follows TCRdb's listing. The chain carries TRBV6-1 and TRBJ2-7; the table's D gene call, TRBD1, was not cross checked with the DNA. Inclusive of both ends, the CDR3 amounts to 14 amino acids. CDR1 MNHNS and CDR2 SASEGT come from the germline V gene. This CDR3 reads CATESGTVSHEQHY.

The rearrangement uses TRBV11-2 and TRBJ2-1, with 9 bases that match TRBD1. Germline CDR1 is SGHAT and CDR2 is FQNNGV. The CDR3 is 16 residues long. CDR3 nucleotides: TGTAGCGGCAGCTTGGAACCGGGACAGGGATTCACTGAGCAGTTCTTC. Residues: CSGSLEPGQGFTEQFF.

This chain uses TRBV29-1 with TRBJ2-7, with D uncertain. The CDR3 consists of 14 residues. The V and J ends lost 8 bases and 3 bases respectively, with 20 bases between them. Per germline, CDR1 SQVTM and CDR2 ANQGSEA. The chain's CDR3 is CSFISRMAIYEQYF. CDR3 bases: TGCAGCTTCATCAGCAGGATGGCAATCTACGAGCAGTACTTC.

The chain employs TRBV11-2 and TRBJ2-2, with D unclear. The germline gives CDR1 SGHAT, CDR2 FQNNGV. This CDR3 comprises 13 residues. The DNA for the CDR3 is TGTACCAATAGCTTCGAGAACACCGGGGAGCTGTTTTTT. Its protein product is CTNSFENTGELFF. The variable domain in full, completed from reference TRBV11-2 and TRBJ2-2, reads EAGVAQSPRYKIIEKRQSVAFWCNPISGHATLYWYQQILGQGPKLLIQFQNNGVVDDSQLPKDRFSAERLKGVDSTLKIQPAKLEDSAVYLCTNSFENTGELFFGEGSRLTVL.

This chain links TRBV4-1 with TRBJ2-7; the match to TRBD2 covers 8 bases. This CDR3 is built from 16 residues. With 6 bases clipped from V and 0 bases from J, the junction kept 10 bases outside the gene matches. Germline V gene lookup returns CDR1 MGHRA and CDR2 YSYEKL. The CDR3 reads CASSHQELAVSYEQYF. The CDR3 DNA reads as TGCGCCAGCAGTCATCAAGAACTAGCGGTCTCCTACGAGCAGTACTTC.